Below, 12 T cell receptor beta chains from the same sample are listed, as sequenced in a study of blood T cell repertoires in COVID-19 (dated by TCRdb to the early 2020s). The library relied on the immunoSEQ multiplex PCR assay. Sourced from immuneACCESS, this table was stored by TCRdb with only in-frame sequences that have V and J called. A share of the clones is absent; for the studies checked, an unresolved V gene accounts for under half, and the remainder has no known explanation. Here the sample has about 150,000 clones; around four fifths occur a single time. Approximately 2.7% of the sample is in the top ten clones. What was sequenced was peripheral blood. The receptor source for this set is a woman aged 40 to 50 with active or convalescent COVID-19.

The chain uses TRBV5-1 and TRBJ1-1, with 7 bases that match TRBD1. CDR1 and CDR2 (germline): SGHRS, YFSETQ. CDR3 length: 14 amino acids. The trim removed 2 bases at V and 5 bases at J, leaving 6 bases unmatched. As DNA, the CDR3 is TGCGCCAGCAGCTTCCGACAGGGAGGAACTGAAGCTTTCTTT. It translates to CASSFRQGGTEAFF.

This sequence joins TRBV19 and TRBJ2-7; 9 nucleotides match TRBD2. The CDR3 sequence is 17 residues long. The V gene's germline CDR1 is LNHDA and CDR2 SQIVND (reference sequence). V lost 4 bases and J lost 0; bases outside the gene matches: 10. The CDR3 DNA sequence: TGTGCCAGTAGTACCCAACCGGGACTAGCTAGCTCCTACGAGCAGTACTTC. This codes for CASSTQPGLASSYEQYF.

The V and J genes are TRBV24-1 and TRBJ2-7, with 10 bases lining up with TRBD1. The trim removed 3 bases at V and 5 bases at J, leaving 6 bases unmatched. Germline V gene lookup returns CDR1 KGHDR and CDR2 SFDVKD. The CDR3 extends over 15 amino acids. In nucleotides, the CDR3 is TGTGCCACCAGTGATGGTGGGACAGGGGCCCACGAGCAGTACTTC. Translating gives CATSDGGTGAHEQYF.

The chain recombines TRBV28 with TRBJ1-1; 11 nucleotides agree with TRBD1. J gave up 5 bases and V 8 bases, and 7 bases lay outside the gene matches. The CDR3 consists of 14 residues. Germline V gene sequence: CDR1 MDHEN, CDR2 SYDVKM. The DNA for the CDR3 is TGTGCCAGCGAGGGGACAGGGGGGGAAACTGAAGCTTTCTTT. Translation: CASEGTGGETEAFF. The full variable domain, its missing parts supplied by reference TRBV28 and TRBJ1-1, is DVKVTQSSRYLVKRTGEKVFLECVQDMDHENMFWYRQDPGLGLRLIYFSYDVKMKEKGDIPEGYSVSREKKERFSLILESASTNQTSMYLCASEGTGGETEAFFGQGTRLTVV.

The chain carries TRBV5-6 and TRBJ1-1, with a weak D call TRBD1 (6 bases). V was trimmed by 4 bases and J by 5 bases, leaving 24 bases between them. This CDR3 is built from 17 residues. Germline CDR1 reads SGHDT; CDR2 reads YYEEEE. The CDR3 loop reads CASSPRGGGLGITEAFF. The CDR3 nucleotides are TGTGCCAGCAGCCCCCGGGGGGGCGGTTTAGGGATAACTGAAGCTTTCTTT.

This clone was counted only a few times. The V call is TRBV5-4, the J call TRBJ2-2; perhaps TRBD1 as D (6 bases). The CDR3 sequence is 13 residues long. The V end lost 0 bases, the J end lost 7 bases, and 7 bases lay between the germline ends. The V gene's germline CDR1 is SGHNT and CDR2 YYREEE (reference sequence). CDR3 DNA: TGTGCCAGCAGCTTGGGGGGGCGCGGGGAGCTGTTTTTT. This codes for CASSLGGRGELFF.

The CDR3 region has the DNA TGCGCCAGCAGTACCCAGCGGGGGGGCTACAATGAGCAGTTCTTC. It is translated as CASSTQRGGYNEQFF. V gene TRBV10-2 combines with J gene TRBJ2-1, with TRBD2 matching over 10 bases. CDR3 length equals 15 residues. In germline, CDR1 is WSHSY, CDR2 SAAADI. V dropped 5 bases and J dropped 3; count of bases not matched to a gene: 4.

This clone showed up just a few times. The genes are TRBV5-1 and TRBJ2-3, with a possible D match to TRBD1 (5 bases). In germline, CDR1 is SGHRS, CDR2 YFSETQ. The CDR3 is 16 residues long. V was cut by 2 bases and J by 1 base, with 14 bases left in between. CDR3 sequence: CASSLFPSTGTDTQYF. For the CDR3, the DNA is TGCGCCAGCAGCTTATTTCCATCGACAGGCACAGATACGCAGTATTTT.

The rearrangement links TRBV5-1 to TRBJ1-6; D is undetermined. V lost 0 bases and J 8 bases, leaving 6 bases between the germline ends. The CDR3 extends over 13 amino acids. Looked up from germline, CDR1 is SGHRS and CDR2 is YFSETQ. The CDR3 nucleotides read TGCGCCAGCAGCTTGGCCGAGGATTCACCCCTCCACTTT. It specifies CASSLAEDSPLHF.

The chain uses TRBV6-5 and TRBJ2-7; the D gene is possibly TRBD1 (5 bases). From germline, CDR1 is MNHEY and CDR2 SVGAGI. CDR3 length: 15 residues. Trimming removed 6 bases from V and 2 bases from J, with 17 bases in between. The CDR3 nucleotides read TGTGCCAGCAGCCTATACCGGGCAGGGACCTACGAGCAGTACTTC. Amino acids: CASSLYRAGTYEQYF.

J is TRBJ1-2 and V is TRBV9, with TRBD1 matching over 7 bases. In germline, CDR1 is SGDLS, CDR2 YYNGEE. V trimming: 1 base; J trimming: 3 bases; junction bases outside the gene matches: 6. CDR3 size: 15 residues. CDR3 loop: CASSVTGQSHYGYTF. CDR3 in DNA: TGTGCCAGCAGCGTAACGGGACAGTCTCACTATGGCTACACCTTC.

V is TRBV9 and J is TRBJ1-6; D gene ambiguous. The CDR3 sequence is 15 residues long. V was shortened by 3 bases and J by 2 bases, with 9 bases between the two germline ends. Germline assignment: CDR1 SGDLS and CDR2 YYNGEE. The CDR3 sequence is CASSGHIAYNSPLHF. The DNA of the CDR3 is TGTGCCAGCAGCGGACACATAGCCTATAATTCACCCCTCCACTTT.